A single sample gave rise to the 9 T cell receptor beta chains below, sequenced in a study of blood T cell repertoires in COVID-19 (dated by TCRdb to the early 2020s). Libraries were constructed by the immunoSEQ multiplex PCR assay. TCRdb limited this immuneACCESS table to in-frame rearrangements with V and J called. A share of clones is missing; checked studies link under half to unresolved V genes, and the rest is unexplained. This sample gives 350,000 to 400,000 clones in total; around 91% of them show up just once. The ten biggest clones cover around 7% of the sample. The source material was peripheral blood. These receptors came from a man aged 18 to 30 with active or convalescent COVID-19.

The gene calls are TRBV27 and TRBJ1-2; 8 bases align to TRBD1. The CDR3 is 14 amino acids. Germline CDR1 reads MNHEY; CDR2 reads SMNVEV (reference sequence). V trimming: 7 bases; J trimming: 7 bases; junction bases outside the gene matches: 11. The CDR3: CASTRQGRFGGYTF. CDR3 DNA sequence: TGTGCCAGCACACGACAGGGGAGGTTTGGTGGCTACACCTTC.

The chain joins TRBV6-5 to TRBJ1-1; perhaps TRBD1 as D (5 bases). The CDR3 covers 13 residues. Trimming took off 0 bases at V and 6 bases at J, with 8 bases between the two ends. Germline values: CDR1 MNHEY, CDR2 SVGAGI. Here the CDR3 reads CASSYSPTAEAFF. The DNA of the CDR3 is TGTGCCAGCAGTTACTCTCCGACAGCTGAAGCTTTCTTT.

The V gene is TRBV12-5, the J gene TRBJ1-2; 9 bases agree with TRBD1. There are 13 residues in the CDR3. The germline CDR1 and CDR2 sequences are LGHNT and FRNRAP. The junction had 6 bases not matched to a gene; V was cut back by 6 bases and J by 7 bases. This chain's CDR3 is CASGRDRATGYTF. The CDR3 DNA is TGTGCTAGTGGCCGGGACAGGGCGACTGGCTACACCTTC.

The chain recombines TRBV4-1 with TRBJ1-1; D call uncertain. The germline V and J ends were trimmed by 5 bases and 8 bases, with 12 bases remaining between them. Germline V CDR1 and CDR2: MGHRA, YSYEKL. The CDR3 has 12 amino acids. In DNA, the CDR3 is TGCGCCAGCAGCGCACTTGGGGAGGAAGCTTTCTTT. Translation: CASSALGEEAFF.

V usage is TRBV4-1 and J usage is TRBJ2-1, with 10 bases identical to TRBD2. From germline, CDR1 is MGHRA and CDR2 YSYEKL. The CDR3 runs 17 residues. V dropped 1 base and J dropped 3; count of bases not matched to a gene: 6. CDR3 in amino acids: CASSQVASGGRYNEQFF. CDR3 DNA: TGCGCCAGCAGCCAAGTGGCTAGCGGGGGTCGCTACAATGAGCAGTTCTTC.

The chain combines TRBV19 with TRBJ1-1, with a tentative D call TRBD1 (5 bases). Germline V lookup: CDR1 LNHDA, CDR2 SQIVND (reference sequence). This CDR3 region has 15 residues. Trimming stripped 7 bases from V and 0 bases from J, with 15 bases between. CDR3: CASTTGGSMNTEAFF. The DNA of the CDR3 is TGTGCCAGTACTACGGGGGGGAGTATGAACACTGAAGCTTTCTTT.

This clone was detected only once. The V and J genes are TRBV12-3 or TRBV12-4 and TRBJ1-5; D perhaps matches TRBD1 (6 bases). With 6 bases removed from V and 9 bases from J, the gap between germline ends came to 12 bases. This CDR3 spans 12 amino acids. The CDR3 coding sequence is TGTGCCAGCAGGACAGGTTTGGGGCCCCAGCATTTT. Protein sequence: CASRTGLGPQHF.

V usage is TRBV29-1 and J usage is TRBJ1-1; D might be TRBD1 (6 bases). Per the germline V gene, CDR1 is SQVTM and CDR2 is ANQGSEA. V lost 2 bases and J 7 bases, leaving 26 bases between the germline ends. The CDR3 runs 17 residues. The CDR3 coding sequence is TGCAGCGTTGAACTTTTGGGTAGTCTTGGGGGCCCGGGTGAAGCTTTCTTT. It encodes CSVELLGSLGGPGEAFF.

The gene calls are TRBV4-2 and TRBJ2-5; 12 positions match TRBD2. Germline-derived CDR1 and CDR2 are LGHNA and YNFKEQ. This CDR3 is 16 amino acids long. Unmatched junction bases numbered 5, after V lost 5 bases and J lost 1 base. CDR3 in DNA: TGTGCCAGCAGCACTCGACTAGCGGGGGCCCAAGAGACCCAGTACTTC. Translating gives CASSTRLAGAQETQYF.